These 22 T cell receptor beta chains were sequenced from one sample in a study of T cell responses to AZD1222 COVID-19 vaccine. Libraries were prepared by immunoSEQ multiplex PCR; TCRdb keeps only in-frame clonotypes and omits some of them. The table lists roughly 120,000 clones, approximately 90% of them singletons. Sequencing used peripheral blood, obtained on day 0 of AZD1222 vaccination. The receptors shown here come from an adult in good health.

This chain joins TRBV6-1 and TRBJ2-6; D gene ambiguous. CDR1 and CDR2 (germline): MNHNS, SASEGT. Trimming cost V 4 bases and J 0 bases, with 16 bases left between them. The CDR3 contains 18 residues. The CDR3 DNA sequence: TGTGCCAGCAGTGGCCTAGGCCCTTTCAGCTCTGGGGCCAACGTCCTGACTTTC. Its translation is CASSGLGPFSSGANVLTF.

The chain combines TRBV5-1 with TRBJ2-7; 9 bases line up with TRBD1. J was trimmed by 3 bases and V by 4 bases; bases with no gene match: 5. This CDR3 spans 14 amino acids. Germline V gives CDR1 SGHRS, CDR2 YFSETQ. This CDR3 is CASSPDRGNYEQYF. As DNA, the CDR3 is TGCGCCAGCAGCCCGGACAGGGGAAACTACGAGCAGTACTTC.

This clone was detected only once. The rearrangement uses TRBV11-2 and TRBJ2-1; 11 nucleotides agree with TRBD2. The CDR3 totals 15 residues. Germline V CDR1 and CDR2: SGHAT, FQNNGV. V gave up 0 bases and J gave up 8 bases; unmatched junction bases: 3. The CDR3 reads CASSLELAGAHEQFF. CDR3 in DNA: TGTGCCAGCAGCTTAGAACTAGCGGGGGCCCATGAGCAGTTCTTC.

The chain joins TRBV28 to TRBJ1-5; D is unresolved. Germline lookup yields CDR1 MDHEN and CDR2 SYDVKM. This CDR3 is built from 14 residues. Trimming left V 5 bases short and J 0 bases short, with 8 bases between. The CDR3 sequence: CASSKRDSNQPQHF. CDR3 bases: TGTGCCAGCAGTAAAAGGGATAGCAATCAGCCCCAGCATTTT. Using reference TRBV28 and TRBJ1-5 for the parts outside the CDR3, the full variable domain is DVKVTQSSRYLVKRTGEKVFLECVQDMDHENMFWYRQDPGLGLRLIYFSYDVKMKEKGDIPEGYSVSREKKERFSLILESASTNQTSMYLCASSKRDSNQPQHFGDGTRLSIL.

The gene calls are TRBV5-1 and TRBJ1-1, with 8 bases fitting TRBD1. The CDR3 extends over 11 amino acids. Germline-derived CDR1 and CDR2 are SGHRS and YFSETQ. Unmatched junction bases numbered 1, after V lost 5 bases and J lost 7 bases. The CDR3, as DNA: TGCGCCAGCAGGACAGGGGATGAAGCTTTCTTT. Protein sequence: CASRTGDEAFF.

The chain employs TRBV7-8 and TRBJ1-1; no definite D call. The CDR3 contains 13 residues. Trimming removed 7 bases at V and 1 base at J, with 10 bases between. Germline CDR1 is SGHVS and CDR2 is FQNEAQ. The CDR3 protein is CASTTGANTEAFF. The CDR3 nucleotides read TGTGCCAGCACCACCGGAGCGAACACTGAAGCTTTCTTT.

The chain has TRBV10-3 and TRBJ2-3, with 7 nucleotides matching TRBD1. CDR1 and CDR2 (germline): ENHRY, SYGVKD. V lost 6 bases to trimming and J lost 5 bases; unmatched junction nucleotides: 8. CDR3 length: 14 amino acids. The CDR3 spells CAISHDRAGDTQYF. For the CDR3, the DNA is TGTGCCATCAGCCACGACAGGGCTGGAGATACGCAGTATTTT.

The rearrangement uses TRBV5-6 and TRBJ1-1; D remains ambiguous. CDR1 is SGHDT, CDR2 YYEEEE, per germline. The CDR3 covers 15 residues. The germline V and J ends were trimmed by 7 bases and 2 bases, with 18 bases remaining between them. The CDR3 bases are TGTGCCAGCCTTTTTTTCAATTCTCGAAACACTGAAGCTTTCTTT. It is translated as CASLFFNSRNTEAFF.

The rearrangement links TRBV9 to TRBJ2-5; 12 bases line up with TRBD1. J lost 3 bases, V lost 3 bases, and 6 bases had no gene match. Germline V gene sequence: CDR1 SGDLS, CDR2 YYNGEE. CDR3 length equals 16 residues. The CDR3 DNA reads as TGTGCCAGCAGCGCCACGGGGACAGGGGGCAAAGAGACCCAGTACTTC. Amino acids: CASSATGTGGKETQYF.

The rearrangement uses TRBV2 and TRBJ1-4, with 8 bases that match TRBD1. Germline V gene sequence: CDR1 SNHLY, CDR2 FYNNEI. The length of the CDR3 is 20 residues. J gave up 7 bases and V 0 bases, and 19 bases lay outside the gene matches. CDR3 coding DNA: TGTGCCAGCAGTGAAGCTCGGGGGACAGGAATTTTCGTCTTAGGTGAAAAACTGTTTTTT. It translates to CASSEARGTGIFVLGEKLFF.

With respect to this clone: The identical CDR3 is also encoded by other nucleotide sequences in the sample. This rearrangement joins TRBV24-1 to TRBJ1-2; possibly TRBD1 for D (5 bases). This CDR3 comprises 11 residues. The V end was cut by 5 bases, the J end by 8 bases, with 8 bases between. CDR1 and CDR2 (germline): KGHDR, SFDVKD. CDR3 DNA sequence: TGTGCCACCAGTGCTGGGGACGGCTACACCTTC. Its translation is CATSAGDGYTF.

The chain recombines TRBV3-1 (or the pseudogene TRBV3-2) with TRBJ1-3; 9 bases map to TRBD1. J lost 2 bases, V lost 2 bases, and 4 bases had no gene match. The CDR3 contains 16 residues. Germline CDR1 reads LGHDT; CDR2 reads YNNKEL (reference sequence). For the CDR3, the DNA is TGTGCCAGCAGCCAAACGGGACAGGGCGCTGGAAACACCATATATTTT. Translated: CASSQTGQGAGNTIYF.

This chain uses TRBV27 with TRBJ1-2; the D gene is possibly TRBD1 (5 bases). Looked up from germline, CDR1 is MNHEY and CDR2 is SMNVEV (reference sequence). V was pared by 5 bases and J by 8 bases, with 15 bases between. There are 13 residues in the CDR3. CDR3 coding DNA: TGTGCCAGCAGTAGCAGGGAAGAGGGCGGCTACACCTTC. Protein product: CASSSREEGGYTF.

This clone was counted a single time. The CDR3, as DNA: TGTGCCAGCAGCTCCCGACAGAGGCAGTACTTC. This sequence encodes CASSSRQRQYF. V and J are TRBV3-1 (or the pseudogene TRBV3-2) and TRBJ2-7; a possible D gene is TRBD1 (5 bases). V shed 5 bases and J shed 9 bases, with 11 bases lying between them. The CDR3 extends over 11 amino acids. CDR1 is LGHDT, CDR2 YNNKEL, per germline (reference sequence).

The CDR3 reads CSVGAGGNQPQHF. The CDR3 bases are TGCAGCGTTGGAGCGGGGGGCAATCAGCCCCAGCATTTT. The chain has TRBV29-1 and TRBJ1-5, with D possibly TRBD1 on 5 matching bases. Germline V lookup: CDR1 SQVTM, CDR2 ANQGSEA. The CDR3 runs 13 residues. Trimming left V 4 bases short and J 2 bases short, with 9 bases between. Full variable domain (missing parts from reference TRBV29-1 and TRBJ1-5): SAVISQKPSRDICQRGTSLTIQCQVDSQVTMMFWYRQQPGQSLTLIATANQGSEATYESGFVIDKFPISRPNLTFSTLTVSNMSPEDSSIYLCSVGAGGNQPQHFGDGTRLSIL.

The rearrangement joins TRBV11-2 to TRBJ2-2; weak D call: TRBD1 (5 bases). This CDR3 comprises 15 residues. V lost 1 base and J 4 bases, leaving 10 bases between the germline ends. The germline gives CDR1 SGHAT, CDR2 FQNNGV. The CDR3 loop reads CASSLGGAGTGELFF. The CDR3 DNA reads TGTGCCAGCAGCTTAGGTGGGGCTGGCACCGGGGAGCTGTTTTTT.

This chain joins TRBV19 and TRBJ1-2; D gene ambiguous. The germline CDR1 and CDR2 sequences are LNHDA and SQIVND (reference sequence). The CDR3 extends over 14 amino acids. V dropped 8 bases and J dropped 4 bases, with 17 bases sitting between them. The CDR3 DNA reads TGTGCCAGTGAATCCCATCAGATGCCCTATGGCTACACCTTC. Translation: CASESHQMPYGYTF.

The rearrangement links TRBV18 to TRBJ2-7; 9 bases map to TRBD1. Germline V lookup: CDR1 KGHSH, CDR2 LQKENI. Germline trimming cut 5 bases from V and 6 bases from J; bases unmatched to any gene: 2. The CDR3 is 12 residues long. The DNA for the CDR3 is TGTGCCAGCTCATCGGACAGGGGCGAGCAGTACTTC. Its protein product is CASSSDRGEQYF.

CDR3 sequence (DNA): TGTGCTAGTGGTACGCCCCCCGATCGGCAGTACACCGGGGAGCTGTTTTTT. Translating it yields CASGTPPDRQYTGELFF. The V call is TRBV12-5, the J call TRBJ2-2, with D hard to call. Trimming cost V 5 bases and J 3 bases, with 19 bases left between them. Germline V CDR1 and CDR2: LGHNT, FRNRAP. The CDR3 is 17 amino acids.

The V and J genes are TRBV5-1 and TRBJ2-7; D possibly corresponds to TRBD2 (6 bases). Germline-derived CDR1 and CDR2 are SGHRS and YFSETQ. This CDR3 is 15 amino acids long. Trimming cost V 5 bases and J 7 bases, with 22 bases left between them. The CDR3 DNA reads as TGCGCCAGCAGATCCACCCCGACGGGGGATGAAGAGCAGTACTTC. It codes for CASRSTPTGDEEQYF.

The chain recombines TRBV4-1 with TRBJ2-1, with 9 positions matching TRBD1. With V trimmed by 0 bases and J by 10 bases, 10 bases remained unmatched. The CDR3 consists of 16 residues. Per germline, CDR1 MGHRA and CDR2 YSYEKL. CDR3 region: CASSQDFWDRVREQFF. CDR3 in DNA: TGCGCCAGCAGCCAAGATTTTTGGGACAGGGTGAGGGAGCAGTTCTTC.

The V and J genes are TRBV28 and TRBJ1-2, with a weak D call TRBD1 (5 bases). This CDR3 region has 12 residues. From germline, CDR1 is MDHEN and CDR2 SYDVKM. Trimming removed 6 bases from V and 7 bases from J, with 12 bases in between. The CDR3: CASSPWGGGYTF. The CDR3 nucleotides are TGTGCCAGCAGCCCCTGGGGGGGTGGCTACACCTTC.